Listed below are T cell receptor beta chains from one sample, sequenced in a study of blood T cells in healthy people across ages. TCRdb fed the 5' RACE reads into MiXCR, producing one record per CDR3 protein. The table shows about 2 million distinct CDR3 sequences, with roughly 49% occurring only once. The sample comprised blood. These TCRs come from a middle-aged woman in good health. The CDR3 runs from the conserved cysteine through the conserved F or W. A D gene is named only where the DNA matches it firmly. Expanded clones are given a class, and other clones once, few, many or no size at all.

clone size: -
D gene: -
V gene: TRBV29-1
J gene: TRBJ2-1
CDR3 DNA: TGCAGCTCAAACGATGGGGGGTACAATGAGCAGTTCTTC
CDR3 protein: CSSNDGGYNEQFF

clone size: -
D gene: TRBD1
V gene: TRBV6-5
J gene: TRBJ2-1
CDR3 DNA: TGTGCCAGCAAGCCCGCGGGGACAGGGGGCAATGAGCAGTTCTTC
CDR3 protein: CASKPAGTGGNEQFF

clone size: -
D gene: TRBD2
V gene: TRBV6-5
J gene: TRBJ2-3
CDR3 DNA: TGTGCCAGCAGTGGACTAGTGGGAACAGATACGCAGTATTTT
CDR3 protein: CASSGLVGTDTQYF

clone size: few
D gene: TRBD1
V gene: TRBV10-3
J gene: TRBJ1-1
CDR3 DNA: TGTGCCATCAGAGGACAGGGAGGGACTGAAGCTTTCTTT
CDR3 protein: CAIRGQGGTEAFF

clone size: -
D gene: -
V gene: TRBV20-1
J gene: TRBJ1-5
CDR3 DNA: TGCAGTGCTAATAAGGACGCCAATCAGCCCCAGCATTTT
CDR3 protein: CSANKDANQPQHF

clone size: -
D gene: -
V gene: TRBV9
J gene: TRBJ2-1
CDR3 DNA: TGTGCCAGCAGCTCTCCAACCGGGATTAGTCGGATTAGTGAGTTCTTC
CDR3 protein: CASSSPTGISRISEFF

clone size: -
D gene: -
V gene: TRBV20-1
J gene: TRBJ2-7
CDR3 DNA: TGCAGTGCTAGTGAGTCTGGGGGACATACCTACGAGCAGTACTTC
CDR3 protein: CSASESGGHTYEQYF

clone size: -
D gene: -
V gene: TRBV11-2
J gene: TRBJ2-7
CDR3 DNA: TGTGCCAGCAGCTTGACTAAAAAGGGACTCGAGCAGTACTTC
CDR3 protein: CASSLTKKGLEQYF

clone size: many
D gene: TRBD1
V gene: TRBV7-2
J gene: TRBJ2-7
CDR3 DNA: TGTGCCAGCAGCCCCAGGGACAGTCGACCTATCCAGCAGTACTTC
CDR3 protein: CASSPRDSRPIQQYF

clone size: few
D gene: -
V gene: TRBV6-2/TRBV6-3
J gene: TRBJ2-6
CDR3 DNA: TGTGCCAGCAGGGCGGGACAGCCCCACTCTGGGGCCAACGTCCTGACTTTC
CDR3 protein: CASRAGQPHSGANVLTF

clone size: -
D gene: -
V gene: TRBV4-3
J gene: TRBJ2-2
CDR3 DNA: TGCGCCAGCAGCCAAGCAACAGACACCGGGGAGCTGTTTTTT
CDR3 protein: CASSQATDTGELFF

clone size: few
D gene: -
V gene: TRBV20-1
J gene: TRBJ2-4
CDR3 DNA: TGCAGTGCTAGAGTTGGGGGACCAAAAAACATTCAGTACTTC
CDR3 protein: CSARVGGPKNIQYF

clone size: -
D gene: -
V gene: TRBV7-2
J gene: TRBJ2-1
CDR3 DNA: TGTGCCAGCAGCTTAGCGGCGGTGGGCGGCTACAATGAGCAGTTCTTC
CDR3 protein: CASSLAAVGGYNEQFF

clone size: -
D gene: -
V gene: TRBV6-1
J gene: TRBJ2-6
CDR3 DNA: TGTGCCAGCGTTCCCCCGGGGACCAACGTCCTGACTTTC
CDR3 protein: CASVPPGTNVLTF

clone size: -
D gene: -
V gene: TRBV28
J gene: TRBJ1-2
CDR3 DNA: TGTGCCAGCAGCTCGTCAGGGGACCGAGGAGATAACTATGGCTACACCTTC
CDR3 protein: CASSSSGDRGDNYGYTF

clone size: few
D gene: -
V gene: TRBV7-9
J gene: TRBJ2-6
CDR3 DNA: TGTGCCAGCAGCCTATGGCCTGGGGCCAACGTCCTGACTTTC
CDR3 protein: CASSLWPGANVLTF

clone size: few
D gene: TRBD1
V gene: TRBV7-9
J gene: TRBJ1-5
CDR3 DNA: TGTGCCAGCAGCCCCTGGACAGGGGGAGGCGGGCGAAATCAGCCCCAGCATTTT
CDR3 protein: CASSPWTGGGGRNQPQHF

clone size: -
D gene: -
V gene: TRBV27
J gene: TRBJ2-3
CDR3 DNA: TGTGCCAGCAGTTTTGAGGGCAGAACCACAGATACGCAGTATTTT
CDR3 protein: CASSFEGRTTDTQYF

clone size: many
D gene: TRBD2
V gene: TRBV29-1
J gene: TRBJ2-3
CDR3 DNA: TGCAGCGCCGGGACTAGCGGGGGTAACACAGATACGCAGTATTTT
CDR3 protein: CSAGTSGGNTDTQYF

clone size: few
D gene: TRBD1
V gene: TRBV5-1
J gene: TRBJ1-1
CDR3 DNA: TGCGCCAGCAGCTTCACAGGGGCGAAGAACACTGAAGCTTTCTTT
CDR3 protein: CASSFTGAKNTEAFF

clone size: -
D gene: TRBD1
V gene: TRBV6-1
J gene: TRBJ2-5
CDR3 DNA: TGTGCCAGCAGTGAAGACAGGGGGCTACTTAATGAGCAGTACTTC
CDR3 protein: CASSEDRGLLNEQYF

clone size: few
D gene: -
V gene: TRBV4-1
J gene: TRBJ2-1
CDR3 DNA: TGCGCCAGCAGCCACTCCGGTGAGCAGTTCTTC
CDR3 protein: CASSHSGEQFF

clone size: -
D gene: -
V gene: TRBV29-1
J gene: TRBJ1-2
CDR3 DNA: TGCAGCGTTGAAGGCTCGGACCTCGATGCTAACTATGGCTACACCTTC
CDR3 protein: CSVEGSDLDANYGYTF

clone size: -
D gene: -
V gene: TRBV9
J gene: TRBJ2-3
CDR3 DNA: TGTGCCAGCAGCCACCCCGGGGATTCCCGCACAGATACGCAGTATTTT
CDR3 protein: CASSHPGDSRTDTQYF

clone size: few
D gene: -
V gene: TRBV20-1
J gene: TRBJ2-5
CDR3 DNA: TGCAGTGCTAAGACAGAAAGGGGCCAAGAGACCCAGTACTTC
CDR3 protein: CSAKTERGQETQYF

clone size: few
D gene: -
V gene: TRBV5-1
J gene: TRBJ2-7
CDR3 DNA: TGCGCCAGCAGCCTAGCCGGGACGCAAACCTACGAGCAGTACTTC
CDR3 protein: CASSLAGTQTYEQYF

clone size: -
D gene: -
V gene: TRBV28
J gene: TRBJ2-6
CDR3 DNA: TGTGCCAGCAGTTCTCCTCTGGTAGGGAACTCTGGGGCCAACGTCCTGACTTTC
CDR3 protein: CASSSPLVGNSGANVLTF

clone size: -
D gene: -
V gene: TRBV4-1
J gene: TRBJ2-7
CDR3 DNA: TGCGCCAGCAGCCAAACAGGGGAGGACTACAATGAGCAGTACTTC
CDR3 protein: CASSQTGEDYNEQYF

clone size: -
D gene: -
V gene: TRBV19
J gene: TRBJ2-3
CDR3 DNA: TGTGCCAGTGCTGGGGACTTTACAGATACGCAGTATTTT
CDR3 protein: CASAGDFTDTQYF

clone size: -
D gene: -
V gene: TRBV4-3
J gene: TRBJ2-3
CDR3 DNA: TGCGCCAGCAGCCAAGTCGGGGGCCGCACAGATACGCAGTATTTT
CDR3 protein: CASSQVGGRTDTQYF

clone size: -
D gene: -
V gene: TRBV4-3
J gene: TRBJ2-4
CDR3 DNA: TGCGCCAGCAGCCAAGATAGGGCAGGGGCCGGGGGGAACATTCAGTACTTC
CDR3 protein: CASSQDRAGAGGNIQYF

clone size: -
D gene: TRBD1
V gene: TRBV14
J gene: TRBJ2-2
CDR3 DNA: TGTGCCAGCAGCCAACCCGGTGGGACAGGGAACACCGGGGAGCTGTTTTTT
CDR3 protein: CASSQPGGTGNTGELFF

clone size: few
D gene: -
V gene: TRBV15
J gene: TRBJ1-2
CDR3 DNA: TGTGCCACCAGCAGAGAACTGGGGAGCGGCTACACCTTC
CDR3 protein: CATSRELGSGYTF

clone size: -
D gene: TRBD1
V gene: TRBV10-3
J gene: TRBJ1-2
CDR3 DNA: TGTGCCATAAGCAGGGACAGGGGCCACGGGAACTATGGCTACACCTTC
CDR3 protein: CAISRDRGHGNYGYTF

clone size: -
D gene: TRBD2
V gene: TRBV9
J gene: TRBJ2-1
CDR3 DNA: TGTGCCAGCAGCGTAGGCCCTAGCGGAAGAAGTGAGCAGTTCTTC
CDR3 protein: CASSVGPSGRSEQFF

clone size: -
D gene: -
V gene: TRBV20-1
J gene: TRBJ1-5
CDR3 DNA: TGCAGTGCTAAAACTTACGGACGGCATAGCAATCAGCCCCAGCATTTT
CDR3 protein: CSAKTYGRHSNQPQHF

clone size: few
D gene: TRBD1
V gene: TRBV6-2/TRBV6-3
J gene: TRBJ2-1
CDR3 DNA: TGTGCCAGCACCAGGCCGGGACAGGTAAATGAGCAGTTCTTC
CDR3 protein: CASTRPGQVNEQFF